The source of this T cell receptor (beta chain) is a study of blood T cell repertoires in COVID-19. Study as a whole: The study drew acute and convalescent COVID-19 samples from the United States, Italy and Spain. Sources were T cells, B-cell-depleted T cells, or PBMCs; the material itself was cDNA or gDNA.

As processed by the authors: Reference gene primer amplification yielded estimated nucleated cell counts. Libraries were prepared by immunoSEQ multiplex PCR; TCRdb keeps only in-frame clonotypes and omits some of them. The V and J calls and clone size come from that table; D and trimming were worked out from the DNA. The sample yields about 60,000 clones, over 80% seen once. Patients in Seattle were enrolled during active infection, then followed longitudinally. The sample was peripheral blood. This TCR was sampled from a man between 25 and 39 years old with COVID-19, enrolled during active disease.

The CDR3 spells CASSGSTGEFNTQYF. The CDR3 region has the DNA TGTGCCAGCAGCGGATCGACAGGGGAATTCAATACGCAGTATTTT. The chain couples TRBV5-6 to TRBJ2-3, with 8 bases aligning to TRBD1. CDR1 is SGHDT, CDR2 YYEEEE, per germline. With 4 bases clipped from V and 7 bases from J, the junction kept 11 bases outside the gene matches. CDR3 size: 15 residues.